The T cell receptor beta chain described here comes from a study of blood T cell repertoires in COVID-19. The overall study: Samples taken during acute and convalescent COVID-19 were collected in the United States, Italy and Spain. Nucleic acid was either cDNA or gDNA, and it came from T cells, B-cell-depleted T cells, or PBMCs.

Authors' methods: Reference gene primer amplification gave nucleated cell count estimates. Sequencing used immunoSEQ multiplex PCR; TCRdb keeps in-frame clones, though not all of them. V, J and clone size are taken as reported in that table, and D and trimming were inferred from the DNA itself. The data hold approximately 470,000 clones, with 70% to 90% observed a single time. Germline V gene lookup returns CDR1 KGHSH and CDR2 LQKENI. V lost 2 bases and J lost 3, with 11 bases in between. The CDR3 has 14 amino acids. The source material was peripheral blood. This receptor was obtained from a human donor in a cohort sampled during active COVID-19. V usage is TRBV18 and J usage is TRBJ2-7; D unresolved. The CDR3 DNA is TGTGCCAGCTCACCATACACGGAGATCTACGAGCAGTACTTC. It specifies CASSPYTEIYEQYF.